The clone carrying this T cell receptor beta chain has a handful of counts. Other DNA sequences in the sample encode the same CDR3. TCRdb keeps only in-frame clones here, not all; method: immunoSEQ multiplex PCR. The sample yields about 57,000 clones, less than 80% seen once. Single viable CD3+CD4+CD8-CD45RO+ cells were sorted as the memory CD4+ T cells. Serostatus was set by detecting CMV pp150, pp28, p38, p52 IgG. The data originate from a study of memory CD4+ T cells and cytomegalovirus serostatus. Germline V gives CDR1 ENHRY, CDR2 SYGVKD. V lost 0 bases, J lost 4 bases, and 1 base lay in between. The CDR3 spans 12 residues.

The chain is built from TRBV10-3 and TRBJ1-5, with D hard to call. The receptor's source is an adult in good health and CMV-seronegative. The source material was memory CD4+ T cells from blood. Here the CDR3 DNA reads TGTGCCATCAGTGAGTCTAATCAGCCCCAGCATTTT. Translated: CAISESNQPQHF.